This T cell receptor beta chain was identified in a study of T cells after yellow fever vaccination. CDR1 is SGHTA and CDR2 is FQGNSA in the germline V gene. Trimming took 3 bases from V and 4 from J, leaving 13 bases between them. CDR3 length equals 15 residues. MiXCR, applied by TCRdb to the 5' RACE reads, yields one record per CDR3 protein. The profile shows hundreds of thousands of distinct CDR3 sequences, approximately 13% of them singletons. This clonotype came up a few times. This material consisted of PBMCs, taken on the day of the yellow fever booster vaccination. The chain combines TRBV7-2 with TRBJ1-5; D gene uncertain. This TCR was recovered from a man in his thirties or forties who received the YFV17D yellow fever vaccine. The CDR3 nucleotides read TGTGCCAGCAGCTTGGGCGGGGTCACTAATCAGCCCCAGCATTTT. Amino acid sequence: CASSLGGVTNQPQHF.